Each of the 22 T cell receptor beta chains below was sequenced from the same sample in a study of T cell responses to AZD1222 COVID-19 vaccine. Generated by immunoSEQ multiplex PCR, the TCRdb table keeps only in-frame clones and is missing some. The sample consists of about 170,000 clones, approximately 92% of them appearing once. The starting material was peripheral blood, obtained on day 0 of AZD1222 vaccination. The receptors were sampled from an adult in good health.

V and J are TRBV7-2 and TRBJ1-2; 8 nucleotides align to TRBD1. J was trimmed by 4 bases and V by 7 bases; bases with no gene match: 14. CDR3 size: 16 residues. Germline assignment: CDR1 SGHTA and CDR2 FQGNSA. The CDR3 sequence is CASTSPRDRGGYGYTF. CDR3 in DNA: TGTGCCAGCACCTCCCCCAGAGACAGGGGCGGCTATGGCTACACCTTC.

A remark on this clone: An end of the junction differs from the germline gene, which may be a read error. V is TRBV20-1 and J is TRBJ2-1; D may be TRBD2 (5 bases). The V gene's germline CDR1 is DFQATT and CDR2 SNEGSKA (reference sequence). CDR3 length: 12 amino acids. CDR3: CSTSWQTQEQFF. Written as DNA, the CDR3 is TGCAGTACTAGTTGGCAAACCCAAGAGCAGTTCTTC.

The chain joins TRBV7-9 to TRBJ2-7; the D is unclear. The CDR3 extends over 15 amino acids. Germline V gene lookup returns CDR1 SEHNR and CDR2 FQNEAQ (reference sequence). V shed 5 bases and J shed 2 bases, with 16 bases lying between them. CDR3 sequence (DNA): TGTGCCAGCAGCGGGGAAGCGTCGAGACCCTACGAGCAGTACTTC. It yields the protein CASSGEASRPYEQYF.

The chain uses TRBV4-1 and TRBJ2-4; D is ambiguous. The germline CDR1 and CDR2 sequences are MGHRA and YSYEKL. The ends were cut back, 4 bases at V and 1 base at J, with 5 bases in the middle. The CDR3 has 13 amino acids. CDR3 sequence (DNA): TGCGCCAGCAGCCTCATTGCCAAAAACATTCAGTACTTC. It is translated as CASSLIAKNIQYF.

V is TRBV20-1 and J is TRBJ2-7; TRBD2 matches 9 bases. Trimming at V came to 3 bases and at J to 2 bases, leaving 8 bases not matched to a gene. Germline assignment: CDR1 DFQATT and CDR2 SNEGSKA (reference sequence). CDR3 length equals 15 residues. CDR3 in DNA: TGCAGTGCTAGTTCGTTAGCGGGGGACCCCTACGAGCAGTACTTC. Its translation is CSASSLAGDPYEQYF.

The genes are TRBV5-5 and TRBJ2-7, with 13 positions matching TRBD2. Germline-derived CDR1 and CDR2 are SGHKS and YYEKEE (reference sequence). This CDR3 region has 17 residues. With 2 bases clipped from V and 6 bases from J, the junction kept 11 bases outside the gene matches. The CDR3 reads CASSFKYLGTSGTEQYF. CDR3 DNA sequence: TGTGCCAGCAGCTTTAAATACCTCGGGACTAGCGGGACCGAGCAGTACTTC.

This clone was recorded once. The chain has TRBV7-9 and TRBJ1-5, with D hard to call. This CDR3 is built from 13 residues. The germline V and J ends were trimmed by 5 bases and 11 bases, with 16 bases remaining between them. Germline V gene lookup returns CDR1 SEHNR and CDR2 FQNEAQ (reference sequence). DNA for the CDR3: TGTGCCAGCAGCCCCCGAGGCTTAGGGACCCAGCATTTT. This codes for CASSPRGLGTQHF.

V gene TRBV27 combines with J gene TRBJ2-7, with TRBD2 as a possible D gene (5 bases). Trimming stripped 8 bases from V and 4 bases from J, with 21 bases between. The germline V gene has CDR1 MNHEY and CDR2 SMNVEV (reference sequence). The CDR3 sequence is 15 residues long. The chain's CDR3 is CASRLDSRDPYEQYF. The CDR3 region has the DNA TGTGCCAGCCGCCTGGACTCCCGAGATCCTTACGAGCAGTACTTC.

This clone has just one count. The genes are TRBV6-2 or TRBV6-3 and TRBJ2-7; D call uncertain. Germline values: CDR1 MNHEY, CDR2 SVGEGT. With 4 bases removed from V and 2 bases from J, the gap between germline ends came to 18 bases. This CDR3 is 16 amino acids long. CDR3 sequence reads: CASSLNRALNTYEQYF. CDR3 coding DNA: TGTGCCAGCAGTTTAAACCGGGCCCTAAACACCTACGAGCAGTACTTC.

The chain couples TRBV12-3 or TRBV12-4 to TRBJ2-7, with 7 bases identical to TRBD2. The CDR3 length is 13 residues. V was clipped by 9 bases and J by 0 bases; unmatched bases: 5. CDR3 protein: CASGTTISYEQYF. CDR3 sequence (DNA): TGTGCCAGTGGGACTACTATCTCCTACGAGCAGTACTTC.

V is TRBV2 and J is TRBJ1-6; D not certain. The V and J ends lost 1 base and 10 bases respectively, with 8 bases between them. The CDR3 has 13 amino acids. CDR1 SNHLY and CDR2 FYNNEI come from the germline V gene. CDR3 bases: TGTGCCAGCAGTGAAGAGAGGGTATCACCCCTCCACTTT. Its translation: CASSEERVSPLHF.

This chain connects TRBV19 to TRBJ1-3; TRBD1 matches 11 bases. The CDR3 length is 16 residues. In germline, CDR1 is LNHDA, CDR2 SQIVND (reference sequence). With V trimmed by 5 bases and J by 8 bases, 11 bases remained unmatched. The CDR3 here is CASSYFTGTGGDTIYF. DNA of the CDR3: TGTGCCAGTAGTTACTTTACCGGGACAGGGGGAGACACCATATATTTT.

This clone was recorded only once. The CDR3 spells CSVDEGAGDEQFF. CDR3 bases: TGCAGCGTTGATGAGGGGGCAGGGGATGAGCAGTTCTTC. This sequence joins TRBV29-1 and TRBJ2-1; 7 nucleotides agree with TRBD1. Germline assignment: CDR1 SQVTM and CDR2 ANQGSEA. This CDR3 region has 13 residues. V shed 3 bases and J 8 bases; nucleotides not matched to a gene: 7.

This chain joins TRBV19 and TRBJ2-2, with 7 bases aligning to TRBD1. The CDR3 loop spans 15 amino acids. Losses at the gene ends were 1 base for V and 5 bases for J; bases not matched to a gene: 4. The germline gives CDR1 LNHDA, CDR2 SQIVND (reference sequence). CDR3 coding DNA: TGTGCCAGTAGTATAGGACAGGGTAGGACCGGGGAGCTGTTTTTT. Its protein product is CASSIGQGRTGELFF. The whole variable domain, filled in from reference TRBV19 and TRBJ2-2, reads DGGITQSPKYLFRKEGQNVTLSCEQNLNHDAMYWYRQDPGQGLRLIYYSQIVNDFQKGDIAEGYSVSREKKESFPLTVTSAQKNPTAFYLCASSIGQGRTGELFFGEGSRLTVL.

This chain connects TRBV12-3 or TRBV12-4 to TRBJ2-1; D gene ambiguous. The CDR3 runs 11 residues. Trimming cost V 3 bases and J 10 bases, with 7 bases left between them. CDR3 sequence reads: CASSLGWEQFF. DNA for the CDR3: TGTGCCAGCAGTTTGGGTTGGGAGCAGTTCTTC.

CDR3: CASSFEDRAFLSLAKNIQYF. The DNA for the CDR3 is TGTGCCAGCTCATTTGAGGACAGGGCTTTTCTTAGCCTAGCCAAAAACATTCAGTACTTC. The chain employs TRBV18 and TRBJ2-4, with 8 nucleotides matching TRBD1. The CDR3 loop spans 20 amino acids. CDR1 and CDR2 (germline): KGHSH, LQKENI. The trim removed 5 bases at V and 0 bases at J, leaving 18 bases unmatched.

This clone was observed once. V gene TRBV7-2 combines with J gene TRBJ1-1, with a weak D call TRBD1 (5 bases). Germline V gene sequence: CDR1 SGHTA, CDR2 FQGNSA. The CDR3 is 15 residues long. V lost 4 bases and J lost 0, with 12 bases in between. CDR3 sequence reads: CASSSGTGMNTEAFF. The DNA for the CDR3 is TGTGCCAGCAGCTCCGGGACGGGGATGAACACTGAAGCTTTCTTT.

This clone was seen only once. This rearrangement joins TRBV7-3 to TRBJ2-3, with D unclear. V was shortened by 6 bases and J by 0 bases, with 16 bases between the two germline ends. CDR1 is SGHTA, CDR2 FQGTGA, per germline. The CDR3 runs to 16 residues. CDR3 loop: CASSFTSTTSTDTQYF. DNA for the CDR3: TGTGCCAGCAGTTTTACATCTACTACCAGCACAGATACGCAGTATTTT.

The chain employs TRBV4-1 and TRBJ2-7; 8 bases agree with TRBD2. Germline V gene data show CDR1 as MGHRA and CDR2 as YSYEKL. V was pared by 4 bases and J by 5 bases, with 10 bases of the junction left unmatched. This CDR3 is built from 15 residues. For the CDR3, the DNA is TGCGCCAGCAGCCTTTCCGAAAGACTAGCGAACGAGCAGTACTTC. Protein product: CASSLSERLANEQYF.

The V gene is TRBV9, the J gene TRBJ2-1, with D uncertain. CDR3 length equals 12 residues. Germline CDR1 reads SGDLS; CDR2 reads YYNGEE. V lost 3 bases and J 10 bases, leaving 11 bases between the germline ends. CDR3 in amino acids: CASSAWTGEQFF. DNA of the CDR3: TGTGCCAGCAGCGCCTGGACCGGGGAGCAGTTCTTC.

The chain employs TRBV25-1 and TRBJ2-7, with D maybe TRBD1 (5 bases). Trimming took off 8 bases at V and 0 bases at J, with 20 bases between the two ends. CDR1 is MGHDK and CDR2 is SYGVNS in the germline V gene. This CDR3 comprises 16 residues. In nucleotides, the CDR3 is TGTGCCAGCCCTGACCCCCCGCTAGGGGACTCCTACGAGCAGTACTTC. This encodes CASPDPPLGDSYEQYF.

CDR3 DNA: TGTGCCAGCTCATCCGGGGGATACTACTACGAGCAGTACTTC. Its protein is CASSSGGYYYEQYF. J is TRBJ2-7 and V is TRBV18; D is possibly TRBD2 (6 bases). The CDR3 totals 14 residues. CDR1 is KGHSH and CDR2 is LQKENI in the germline V gene. V was trimmed by 5 bases and J by 3 bases, leaving 14 bases between them.